These T cell receptor beta chains were read from a single sample in a study of blood T cell repertoires in COVID-19. The table came from immunoSEQ multiplex PCR; TCRdb's copy has only in-frame clones and leaves some out. The repertoire holds 200,000 to 250,000 clones, with approximately 87% as singletons. Sequenced sample: PBMCs or T cells enriched from blood (not recorded which). Receptor source: a woman between 45 and 65 years old in a cohort exposed to, infected with or recovered from COVID-19 (not recorded which). Each CDR3 is given with its conserved first and last residue. Fields, in order: J gene, clone size, D gene, V gene, CDR3 protein, CDR3 DNA. A D gene is named only where the DNA matches it firmly. Clone size is shown for a subset of rows, as once, few, many or a class of expanded clone.

j_call: TRBJ1-2; clone_size: -; d_call: -; v_call: TRBV5-6; cdr3_aa: CASSPWGVAYGYTF; cdr3_nt: TGTGCCAGCAGCCCGTGGGGGGTTGCCTATGGCTACACCTTC
j_call: TRBJ2-2; clone_size: once; d_call: -; v_call: TRBV12-3/TRBV12-4; cdr3_aa: CASKDRNTGELFF; cdr3_nt: TGTGCCAGCAAGGACAGAAACACCGGGGAGCTGTTTTTT
j_call: TRBJ1-4; clone_size: -; d_call: TRBD1; v_call: TRBV5-1; cdr3_aa: CASSLVSGGTATNEKLFF; cdr3_nt: TGCGCCAGCAGCTTGGTTTCGGGGGGGACAGCGACTAATGAAAAACTGTTTTTT
j_call: TRBJ2-1; clone_size: once; d_call: -; v_call: TRBV19; cdr3_aa: CASSISTNSNEQFF; cdr3_nt: TGTGCCAGTAGTATCTCGACTAACTCCAATGAGCAGTTCTTC
j_call: TRBJ2-7; clone_size: few; d_call: TRBD1; v_call: TRBV19; cdr3_aa: CASSITGTGAEQYF; cdr3_nt: TGTGCCAGTAGTATAACCGGGACAGGGGCCGAGCAGTACTTC
j_call: TRBJ2-5; clone_size: -; d_call: TRBD1; v_call: TRBV7-2; cdr3_aa: CASSLAGTGEGQTQYF; cdr3_nt: TGTGCCAGCAGCTTAGCGGGGACAGGGGAGGGACAGACCCAGTACTTC
j_call: TRBJ1-3; clone_size: -; d_call: -; v_call: TRBV6-5; cdr3_aa: CATDSSGNTIYF; cdr3_nt: TGTGCCACCGACAGCTCTGGAAACACCATATATTTT
j_call: TRBJ2-5; clone_size: -; d_call: -; v_call: TRBV5-1; cdr3_aa: CASSLAELGYQETQYF; cdr3_nt: TGCGCCAGCAGCTTGGCTGAACTAGGGTACCAAGAGACCCAGTACTTC
j_call: TRBJ2-1; clone_size: -; d_call: -; v_call: TRBV2; cdr3_aa: CASREAYGGYSEQFF; cdr3_nt: TGTGCCAGCAGGGAGGCGTACGGGGGATACAGTGAGCAGTTCTTC
j_call: TRBJ1-2; clone_size: -; d_call: -; v_call: TRBV12-5; cdr3_aa: CASGLETRGASGYTF; cdr3_nt: TGTGCTAGTGGTTTGGAGACCAGGGGAGCCTCTGGCTACACCTTC
j_call: TRBJ2-1; clone_size: -; d_call: TRBD2; v_call: TRBV7-2; cdr3_aa: CASSLLAGGFSSYNEQFF; cdr3_nt: TGTGCCAGCAGCCTACTAGCGGGGGGTTTCAGCTCCTACAATGAGCAGTTCTTC
j_call: TRBJ1-3; clone_size: -; d_call: -; v_call: TRBV5-1; cdr3_aa: CASSLGQTGNTIYF; cdr3_nt: TGCGCCAGCAGCTTGGGACAGACTGGAAACACCATATATTTT
j_call: TRBJ1-1; clone_size: -; d_call: -; v_call: TRBV30; cdr3_aa: CAWSPRGRQNRAFF; cdr3_nt: TGTGCCTGGAGTCCCAGGGGTAGGCAGAACAGAGCTTTCTTT
j_call: TRBJ2-3; clone_size: -; d_call: TRBD2; v_call: TRBV30; cdr3_aa: CAWHTSGGVDTQYF; cdr3_nt: TGTGCCTGGCACACTAGCGGGGGCGTGGATACGCAGTATTTT
j_call: TRBJ1-6; clone_size: -; d_call: -; v_call: TRBV7-3; cdr3_aa: CASSPGVANSPLHF; cdr3_nt: TGTGCCAGCAGCCCAGGGGTTGCTAATTCACCCCTCCACTTT
j_call: TRBJ2-7; clone_size: -; d_call: TRBD1; v_call: TRBV7-2; cdr3_aa: CASRRDRQSSYEQYF; cdr3_nt: TGTGCCAGCAGGAGGGACAGGCAAAGCTCCTACGAGCAGTACTTC
j_call: TRBJ2-7; clone_size: -; d_call: TRBD1; v_call: TRBV9; cdr3_aa: CASSEGTGVGEQYF; cdr3_nt: TGTGCCAGCAGCGAAGGGACAGGAGTAGGGGAGCAGTACTTC
j_call: TRBJ2-7; clone_size: -; d_call: TRBD2; v_call: TRBV11-2; cdr3_aa: CASSPQGGGTSYEQYF; cdr3_nt: TGTGCCAGCAGCCCCCAAGGCGGGGGGACCTCCTACGAGCAGTACTTC
j_call: TRBJ1-1; clone_size: -; d_call: -; v_call: TRBV28; cdr3_aa: CASSIGLRGAFF; cdr3_nt: TGTGCCAGCAGTATTGGGTTACGGGGGGCTTTCTTT
j_call: TRBJ2-7; clone_size: once; d_call: -; v_call: TRBV12-3/TRBV12-4; cdr3_aa: CASSFGFYEQYF; cdr3_nt: TGTGCCAGCAGTTTCGGTTTTTACGAGCAGTACTTC
j_call: TRBJ1-1; clone_size: -; d_call: -; v_call: TRBV2; cdr3_aa: CASSDRVETEAFF; cdr3_nt: TGTGCCAGCAGTGACAGGGTCGAGACTGAAGCTTTCTTT